These T cell receptor beta chains were read from a single sample in a study of blood T cell repertoires in COVID-19. Measured with immunoSEQ multiplex PCR; TCRdb has only the in-frame clones, and not every one. This table has roughly 70,000 clones, around 87% appearing once. The specimen was peripheral blood. The receptors come from a man aged 65 to 85 with active COVID-19. Each CDR3 is given with its conserved first and last residue. D genes are given only for firm matches. Not all rows give a size; the values are once, few, many and, for expanded clones, a class.

J gene | clone size | V gene | D gene | CDR3 DNA | CDR3 protein
TRBJ1-3 | . | TRBV3-1/TRBV3-2 | . | TGTGCCAGCAGCCAAGTTCCAGCTGGAAACACCATATATTTT | CASSQVPAGNTIYF
TRBJ2-1 | . | TRBV18 | . | TGTGCCAGCTCACCAGCCATGCAGGGCCTGGGGAATGAGCAGTTCTTC | CASSPAMQGLGNEQFF
TRBJ2-1 | . | TRBV15 | TRBD1 | TGTGCCACCAGCAGAGATATACAGGGGGGCTACAATGAGCAGTTCTTC | CATSRDIQGGYNEQFF
TRBJ1-4 | . | TRBV5-4 | . | TGTGCCAGCAGTGATTCGTCAGGCGGGGGTGAAAAACTGTTTTTT | CASSDSSGGGEKLFF
TRBJ1-5 | . | TRBV27 | . | TGTGCCAGCAGCCCTGTATTCGGTACGCAGCCCCAGCATTTT | CASSPVFGTQPQHF
TRBJ1-4 | . | TRBV24-1 | . | TGTGCCACCAGTGATTCCCGGGGGGGGGCCAGCGAAAAACTGTTTTTT | CATSDSRGGASEKLFF
TRBJ2-5 | . | TRBV5-1 | . | TGCGCCAGCACCCTAGCTCCCCCCCAAGAGACCCAGTACTTC | CASTLAPPQETQYF
TRBJ1-1 | . | TRBV24-1 | . | TGTGCCACCAGTGGGCAGGCCAACACTGAAGCTTTCTTT | CATSGQANTEAFF
TRBJ2-3 | . | TRBV6-2/TRBV6-3 | TRBD2 | TGTGCCAGCAGTTACCTCCACCTCCTAGCGGGGGAGGGGGATACGCAGTATTTT | CASSYLHLLAGEGDTQYF
TRBJ2-3 | once | TRBV3-1/TRBV3-2 | TRBD2 | TGTGCCAGCAGCCAAGATCAGCGGCTAGCGGGGGGGGATACGCAGTATTTT | CASSQDQRLAGGDTQYF
TRBJ1-1 | . | TRBV7-2 | . | TGTGCCAGCAGCCGCCGGGGTCTGGACACTGAAGCTTTCTTT | CASSRRGLDTEAFF
TRBJ2-7 | . | TRBV6-6 | . | TGTGCCAGCAACGGACTATCCTACGAGCAGTACTTC | CASNGLSYEQYF
TRBJ2-2 | . | TRBV9 | TRBD2 | TGTGCCAGCAGCGTAGCTACGGGGGGGTCGTTGAGCGGGGAGCTGTTTTTT | CASSVATGGSLSGELFF
TRBJ2-3 | . | TRBV12-5 | TRBD2 | TGTGCTAGTGGACGGACTAGCGGGGGCACAGATACGCAGTATTTT | CASGRTSGGTDTQYF
TRBJ1-3 | . | TRBV7-8 | . | TGTGCCAGCAGCTTACGCCACAGGAGCACCATATATTTT | CASSLRHRSTIYF
TRBJ2-5 | . | TRBV11-2 | . | TGTGCCAGCAGCCCAAGGGGCTTCCAAGAGACCCAGTACTTC | CASSPRGFQETQYF
TRBJ2-4 | . | TRBV5-1 | . | TGCGCCAGCAGCCCCGGAGGGGGCACCTTAGCCAAAAACATTCAGTACTTC | CASSPGGGTLAKNIQYF
TRBJ2-1 | . | TRBV19 | . | TGTGCCAGTAGTCCAGGGTCCCCCAATGAGCAGTTCTTC | CASSPGSPNEQFF
TRBJ2-1 | . | TRBV19 | . | TGTGCCAGTACCCGGGGGAGCCCCCAGAGGGGTGAGCAGTTCTTC | CASTRGSPQRGEQFF
TRBJ2-7 | . | TRBV6-2/TRBV6-3 | TRBD2 | TGTGCCAGCAGCCCCGGGACTAGCGGGAGTTACGAGCAGTACTTC | CASSPGTSGSYEQYF
TRBJ2-5 | . | TRBV11-3 | TRBD2 | TGTGCCAGCACCCCTGGGGCTAGCGGGAGGGCCGGGGAGACCCAGTACTTC | CASTPGASGRAGETQYF
TRBJ2-3 | . | TRBV21-1 | . | TGTGCCAGCAGCAAAGGGAGTCAGCGGGAGACAGATACGCAGTATTTT | CASSKGSQRETDTQYF
TRBJ1-5 | . | TRBV19 | TRBD1 | TGTGCCAGTAGTATGTCCCGACAGGGGGGCAATCAGCCCCAGCATTTT | CASSMSRQGGNQPQHF
TRBJ1-2 | . | TRBV7-3 | TRBD1 | TGTGCCAGCAGCATCCGGGACAGGGAACCTTCGTGGGGCTACACCTTC | CASSIRDREPSWGYTF
TRBJ1-2 | . | TRBV7-9 | TRBD1 | TGTGCCAGCAGCAACAGGGGGCGCTGGGGTGGCTACACCTTC | CASSNRGRWGGYTF
TRBJ1-4 | . | TRBV4-1 | . | TGCGCCAGCAGCCAAGATTGGGGACGGGGGAATGAAAAACTGTTTTTT | CASSQDWGRGNEKLFF
TRBJ2-7 | . | TRBV5-4 | . | TGTGCCAGCAGCCCCCAGGGCACGACCTACGAGCAGTACTTC | CASSPQGTTYEQYF
TRBJ2-3 | . | TRBV6-4 | TRBD2 | TGTGCCAGCAGCCCGACTAGCGGGAGGGCGCAGTATTTT | CASSPTSGRAQYF
TRBJ1-3 | . | TRBV7-8 | . | TGTGCCAGCAGCGTACCAGGGGCCGCCTCGGAGTTT | CASSVPGAASEF
TRBJ1-1 | . | TRBV4-3 | . | TGCGCCAGCAGCCAAGTTATTCGGGGTGGGACTGAAGCTTTCTTT | CASSQVIRGGTEAFF
TRBJ2-7 | . | TRBV4-1 | . | TGCGCCAGCAGCCAAGGACGGAGCTCCTACGAGCAGTACTTC | CASSQGRSSYEQYF
TRBJ1-5 | . | TRBV30 | TRBD1 | TGTGCCTGGACCCGACCCGGGACAGGGAACAATCAGCCCCAGCATTTT | CAWTRPGTGNNQPQHF
TRBJ2-1 | . | TRBV10-3 | TRBD2 | TGTGCCATCAGTGAGTCGGGGCTAGCGGGGAGGAGCTCCTACAATGAGCAGTTCTTC | CAISESGLAGRSSYNEQFF
TRBJ2-3 | once | TRBV9 | TRBD2 | TGTGCCAGCAGCGGGGCTAGCGGGAGGTCAGCTACTAGCACAGATACGCAGTATTTT | CASSGASGRSATSTDTQYF
TRBJ1-2 | few | TRBV6-6 | . | TGTGCCAGCAGTTACTCCGACAGTAATGGCTACACCTTC | CASSYSDSNGYTF
TRBJ2-6 | . | TRBV7-3 | . | TGTGCCAGCAGCCCACAACCAAGCTCTGGGGCCAACGTCCTGACTTTC | CASSPQPSSGANVLTF
TRBJ2-5 | . | TRBV7-2 | TRBD1 | TGTGCCAGCAGCAGCCAACCGGGACAGGGCTGGCAGGGGACCCAGTACTTC | CASSSQPGQGWQGTQYF
TRBJ1-2 | few | TRBV9 | TRBD1 | TGTGCCAGCAGCGTAGGGGCAGGGGGTCTGGGTGGCTACACCTTC | CASSVGAGGLGGYTF
TRBJ1-5 | few | TRBV2 | . | TGTGCCAGCAGTGGTGGTGGGGCCAACAATCAGCCCCAGCATTTT | CASSGGGANNQPQHF
TRBJ2-3 | . | TRBV7-3 | . | TGTGCCAGCAGCCCCGCGGGGAGCACAGATACGCAGTATTTT | CASSPAGSTDTQYF
TRBJ1-3 | . | TRBV6-8 | . | TGTGCCAGCAGTCACCCAGACCCGACACCGCCGGATGGAAACACCATATATTTT | CASSHPDPTPPDGNTIYF
TRBJ2-3 | . | TRBV7-2 | . | TGTGCCAGCACCACCGGGACAGATACGCAGTATTTT | CASTTGTDTQYF
TRBJ1-5 | . | TRBV27 | . | TGTGCCAGCAGTTTGGGGGCAGGGGTTGGTCAGCCCCAGCATTTT | CASSLGAGVGQPQHF
TRBJ2-1 | . | TRBV30 | TRBD2 | TGTGCCTGGGGTCCGCTAGCGGGAGTCGAGCAGTTCTTC | CAWGPLAGVEQFF